One and the same sample provided the 29 T cell receptor beta chains below, sequenced in a study of T cell responses to AZD1222 COVID-19 vaccine. TCRdb's copy holds only in-frame clones and misses some; the assay was immunoSEQ multiplex PCR. Among tens of thousands of clones, about 91% were seen once, and the ten largest hold approximately 11%. The source material was peripheral blood, sampled 28 days after the second dose of the MenACWY control vaccine. These receptors came from an adult who received the MenACWY meningococcal vaccine as a control.

A word on this clone: The same CDR3 also results from other DNA sequences found in this sample. The chain joins TRBV2 to TRBJ2-7, with D perhaps matching TRBD1 (5 bases). V lost 4 bases and J lost 3, with 7 bases in between. The CDR3 covers 12 residues. Germline CDR1 reads SNHLY; CDR2 reads FYNNEI. CDR3 sequence: CASSGQSYEQYF. Here the CDR3 DNA reads TGTGCCAGCAGTGGACAGAGCTACGAGCAGTACTTC.

This chain connects TRBV5-1 to TRBJ2-6, with D maybe TRBD1 (5 bases). Deletions cut 0 bases from V and 13 bases from J, with 5 bases between. Germline loops: CDR1 SGHRS, CDR2 YFSETQ. The CDR3 totals 11 residues. CDR3 sequence reads: CASSLEGVLTF. The CDR3 DNA is TGCGCCAGCAGCTTGGAGGGGGTCCTGACTTTC.

The chain employs TRBV3-1 (or the pseudogene TRBV3-2) and TRBJ1-1; a possible D gene is TRBD1 (5 bases). The CDR3 runs 15 residues. The V gene's germline CDR1 is LGHDT and CDR2 YNNKEL (reference sequence). V lost 1 base to trimming and J lost 0 bases, with 9 bases between them. CDR3 protein: CASSQGDLLNTEAFF. In DNA, the CDR3 is TGTGCCAGCAGCCAAGGGGACTTACTGAACACTGAAGCTTTCTTT.

The chain couples TRBV5-1 to TRBJ2-5; D remains unclear. This CDR3 comprises 12 residues. Germline CDR1 is SGHRS and CDR2 is YFSETQ. Trimming took 0 bases from V and 0 from J, leaving 0 bases between them. CDR3 in amino acids: CASSLDQETQYF. The DNA of the CDR3 is TGCGCCAGCAGCTTGGACCAAGAGACCCAGTACTTC.

The chain employs TRBV29-1 and TRBJ2-7; TRBD2 matches 12 bases. Germline V gene sequence: CDR1 SQVTM, CDR2 ANQGSEA. The CDR3 covers 13 residues. Trimming cost V 6 bases and J 2 bases; bases outside gene matches: 2. CDR3 amino acids: CSVGTSGPYEQYF. The CDR3 DNA reads as TGCAGCGTAGGGACTAGCGGGCCCTACGAGCAGTACTTC.

The chain combines TRBV2 with TRBJ2-2; 7 positions agree with TRBD1. Germline CDR1 and CDR2: SNHLY and FYNNEI. The CDR3 runs to 14 residues. The junction had 2 bases not matched to a gene; V was cut back by 7 bases and J by 0 bases. CDR3 loop: CASKTGTNTGELFF. The CDR3 DNA follows: TGTGCCAGCAAGACAGGGACGAACACCGGGGAGCTGTTTTTT.

The chain links TRBV19 to TRBJ2-7; 10 positions match TRBD2. The germline gives CDR1 LNHDA, CDR2 SQIVND (reference sequence). The CDR3 contains 16 residues. J lost 5 bases, V lost 2 bases, and 9 bases had no gene match. The CDR3 bases are TGTGCCAGTAGTATACCCCCGCTAGCGGGGGCCCACGAGCAGTACTTC. Translation: CASSIPPLAGAHEQYF.

This sequence joins TRBV3-1 (or the pseudogene TRBV3-2) and TRBJ1-2; no clear D. V shed 1 base and J shed 3 bases, with 15 bases lying between them. Germline CDR1 is LGHDT and CDR2 is YNNKEL (reference sequence). The CDR3 is 16 amino acids. This CDR3 is CASSQASSPVDYGYTF. CDR3 nucleotide sequence: TGTGCCAGCAGCCAAGCATCCAGTCCCGTTGACTATGGCTACACCTTC.

This clone was recorded a few times. This chain uses TRBV27 with TRBJ1-1, with D perhaps matching TRBD1 (5 bases). Trimming took 5 bases from V and 0 from J, leaving 16 bases between them. This CDR3 is built from 16 residues. The germline CDR1 and CDR2 sequences are MNHEY and SMNVEV (reference sequence). CDR3 amino acids: CASSPYEGPLNTEAFF. In DNA form, the CDR3 reads TGTGCCAGCAGTCCCTACGAGGGACCTTTGAACACTGAAGCTTTCTTT.

V and J are TRBV5-1 and TRBJ2-1, with 7 bases fitting TRBD2. CDR1 and CDR2 (germline): SGHRS, YFSETQ. Unmatched junction bases numbered 6, after V lost 3 bases and J lost 3 bases. The CDR3 extends over 15 amino acids. CDR3 coding DNA: TGCGCCAGCAGCTGGCCCGGGGGGATCTACAATGAGCAGTTCTTC. This encodes CASSWPGGIYNEQFF.

The chain employs TRBV9 and TRBJ2-2, with 11 nucleotides matching TRBD2. Germline values: CDR1 SGDLS, CDR2 YYNGEE. Losses at the gene ends were 4 bases for V and 2 bases for J; bases not matched to a gene: 7. The CDR3 consists of 17 residues. For the CDR3, the DNA is TGTGCCAGCAGCCTGGGGACTAGCGGACCAAACACCGGGGAGCTGTTTTTT. It yields the protein CASSLGTSGPNTGELFF. The complete variable domain, with remaining parts taken from reference TRBV9 and TRBJ2-2, reads DSGVTQTPKHLITATGQRVTLRCSPRSGDLSVYWYQQSLDQGLQFLIQYYNGEERAKGNILERFSAQQFPDLHSELNLSSLELGDSALYFCASSLGTSGPNTGELFFGEGSRLTVL.

The V and J genes are TRBV5-1 and TRBJ1-2; D call uncertain. The germline V gene encodes CDR1 SGHRS and CDR2 YFSETQ. The CDR3 totals 14 residues. Trimming pared 0 bases from V and 0 bases from J, leaving 6 bases between. The CDR3 loop is CASSLGEANYGYTF. For the CDR3, the DNA is TGCGCCAGCAGCTTGGGAGAAGCTAACTATGGCTACACCTTC.

This clone occurred once. The chain couples TRBV2 to TRBJ2-1; TRBD1 agrees at 10 bases. The CDR3 covers 16 residues. Trimming cost V 6 bases and J 0 bases; bases outside gene matches: 5. The V gene's germline CDR1 is SNHLY and CDR2 FYNNEI. The CDR3 DNA sequence: TGTGCCAGCAGAGAGACAGGGGGCGGCTCCTACAATGAGCAGTTCTTC. Protein: CASRETGGGSYNEQFF.

The genes are TRBV12-3 or TRBV12-4 and TRBJ1-2, with D possibly being TRBD1 (5 bases). The CDR3 sequence is 10 residues long. The V and J ends lost 3 bases and 13 bases respectively, with 9 bases between them. The CDR3 sequence is CASSLGRVTF. Written as DNA, the CDR3 is TGTGCCAGCAGTTTGGGCAGGGTCACCTTC.

This chain joins TRBV25-1 and TRBJ1-2; no firm D call. This CDR3 contains 14 residues. Deletions cut 0 bases from V and 8 bases from J, with 13 bases between. The germline V gene has CDR1 MGHDK and CDR2 SYGVNS. This chain's CDR3 is CASSEYGEGGGYTF. DNA of the CDR3: TGTGCCAGCAGTGAATATGGGGAGGGCGGAGGCTACACCTTC.

This clone was observed once. The chain links TRBV2 to TRBJ1-5, with 9 nucleotides matching TRBD1. With 8 bases clipped from V and 1 base from J, the junction kept 6 bases outside the gene matches. From germline, CDR1 is SNHLY and CDR2 FYNNEI. The CDR3 is 15 residues long. This CDR3 reads CASGIDRGSNQPQHF. The CDR3 region has the DNA TGTGCCAGCGGAATAGACAGGGGGAGCAATCAGCCCCAGCATTTT.

The chain employs TRBV6-5 and TRBJ1-1, with D perhaps TRBD1 (5 bases). Trimming removed 0 bases at V and 3 bases at J, with 8 bases between. This CDR3 is built from 14 residues. Germline V gives CDR1 MNHEY, CDR2 SVGAGI. The CDR3 is CASSYSTGDTEAFF. The CDR3 DNA reads TGTGCCAGCAGTTACTCTACGGGGGACACTGAAGCTTTCTTT.

Here the CDR3 DNA reads TGCGCCAGCAGCCAAGGCCCGGGATTGAACACTGAAGCTTTCTTT. Translated, it gives CASSQGPGLNTEAFF. The chain links TRBV4-1 to TRBJ1-1; D gene unclear. The CDR3 sequence is 15 residues long. CDR1 MGHRA and CDR2 YSYEKL come from the germline V gene. Trimming cost V 1 base and J 0 bases, with 9 bases left between them.

The V call is TRBV19, the J call TRBJ1-5; D unclear. Trimming pared 7 bases from V and 0 bases from J, leaving 13 bases between. The CDR3 is 15 amino acids. The germline V gene encodes CDR1 LNHDA and CDR2 SQIVND (reference sequence). The CDR3 DNA reads as TGTGCCAGTACCCTGACTGGTAATAGCAATCAGCCCCAGCATTTT. Translated, it gives CASTLTGNSNQPQHF.

This chain uses TRBV7-9 with TRBJ1-1; D is unresolved. V was clipped by 2 bases and J by 6 bases, with 19 bases between them. The CDR3 has 16 residues. CDR1 is SEHNR and CDR2 is FQNEAQ in the germline V gene (reference sequence). CDR3 region: CASSLPGPFREAEAFF. The CDR3 DNA is TGTGCCAGCAGCTTACCTGGACCGTTTCGAGAAGCTGAAGCTTTCTTT. The complete variable domain, with remaining parts taken from reference TRBV7-9 and TRBJ1-1, reads DTGVSQNPRHKITKRGQNVTFRCDPISEHNRLYWYRQTLGQGPEFLTYFQNEAQLEKSRLLSDRFSAERPKGSFSTLEIQRTEQGDSAMYLCASSLPGPFREAEAFFGQGTRLTVV.

This chain links TRBV9 with TRBJ1-3; D is unclear. V dropped 0 bases and J dropped 0 bases, with 13 bases sitting between them. CDR1 and CDR2 (germline): SGDLS, YYNGEE. The CDR3 totals 17 residues. CDR3 sequence: CASSVGVGGSSGNTIYF. Here the CDR3 DNA reads TGTGCCAGCAGCGTAGGGGTAGGCGGCAGCTCTGGAAACACCATATATTTT.

The gene calls are TRBV4-1 and TRBJ1-5; D is uncertain. The CDR3 covers 12 residues. Germline lookup yields CDR1 MGHRA and CDR2 YSYEKL. Trimming removed 8 bases at V and 9 bases at J, with 14 bases between. The DNA of the CDR3 is TGCGCCAGCTCGGACGGGGTGAGGCCCCAGCATTTT. Protein product: CASSDGVRPQHF.

The rearrangement uses TRBV30 and TRBJ1-4; 9 positions agree with TRBD1. The CDR3 length is 17 residues. Per the germline V gene, CDR1 is GTSNPN and CDR2 is SVGIG (reference sequence). V lost 2 bases and J lost 7; bases outside the gene matches: 14. The CDR3 nucleotides read TGTGCCTGGAGTCCCACTGCCGGACAGGGGTATAGTGAAAAACTGTTTTTT. The encoded protein is CAWSPTAGQGYSEKLFF.

The chain is built from TRBV28 and TRBJ1-4; D remains unclear. The CDR3 has 12 amino acids. Germline V gene data show CDR1 as MDHEN and CDR2 as SYDVKM. V dropped 2 bases and J dropped 7 bases, with 5 bases sitting between them. CDR3 loop: CASSLKTEKLFF. The CDR3 nucleotides read TGTGCCAGCAGTTTAAAAACTGAAAAACTGTTTTTT. Filled out from reference TRBV28 and TRBJ1-4, the complete variable domain reads DVKVTQSSRYLVKRTGEKVFLECVQDMDHENMFWYRQDPGLGLRLIYFSYDVKMKEKGDIPEGYSVSREKKERFSLILESASTNQTSMYLCASSLKTEKLFFGSGTQLSVL.

J is TRBJ2-7 and V is TRBV12-3 or TRBV12-4; no reliable D call. This CDR3 region has 13 residues. V lost 2 bases and J lost 2, with 7 bases in between. The CDR3 is CASSLQVTYEQYF. The CDR3 DNA follows: TGTGCCAGCAGTTTACAGGTTACCTACGAGCAGTACTTC.

The chain links TRBV5-6 to TRBJ2-7; TRBD1 or TRBD2 may be the D gene (6 bases each). Trimming left V 7 bases short and J 0 bases short, with 17 bases between. This CDR3 is built from 15 residues. The germline V gene encodes CDR1 SGHDT and CDR2 YYEEEE. CDR3 DNA sequence: TGTGCCAGCCCTCCTGGGGGGCTCAACTCCTACGAGCAGTACTTC. As protein: CASPPGGLNSYEQYF.

This rearrangement joins TRBV19 to TRBJ2-2; D may be TRBD1 or TRBD2 (6 bases each). Trimming took off 7 bases at V and 5 bases at J, with 14 bases between the two ends. Germline CDR1 LNHDA, CDR2 SQIVND (reference sequence). The CDR3 runs to 14 residues. Written as DNA, the CDR3 is TGTGCCAGTACCCTGGGGGGCCGGACCGGGGAGCTGTTTTTT. Protein product: CASTLGGRTGELFF.

About this clone itself: Germline is not matched at one junction end, which may reflect a read error. The DNA of the CDR3 is TGCAGTGCTAGAGATTACAGGGAGCCACACTTC. This encodes CSARDYREPHF. The V and J genes are TRBV20-1 and TRBJ2-4; a weak D match, TRBD1 (6 bases). The CDR3 extends over 11 amino acids. Per the germline V gene, CDR1 is DFQATT and CDR2 is SNEGSKA (reference sequence).

The chain combines TRBV7-2 with TRBJ1-2; weak D call: TRBD1 (6 bases). The germline CDR1 and CDR2 sequences are SGHTA and FQGNSA. V was cut by 5 bases and J by 8 bases, with 15 bases left in between. The CDR3 length is 13 residues. The CDR3 DNA follows: TGTGCCAGCAGCGACAGGATGACCTCCGGCTACACCTTC. This gives the protein CASSDRMTSGYTF.